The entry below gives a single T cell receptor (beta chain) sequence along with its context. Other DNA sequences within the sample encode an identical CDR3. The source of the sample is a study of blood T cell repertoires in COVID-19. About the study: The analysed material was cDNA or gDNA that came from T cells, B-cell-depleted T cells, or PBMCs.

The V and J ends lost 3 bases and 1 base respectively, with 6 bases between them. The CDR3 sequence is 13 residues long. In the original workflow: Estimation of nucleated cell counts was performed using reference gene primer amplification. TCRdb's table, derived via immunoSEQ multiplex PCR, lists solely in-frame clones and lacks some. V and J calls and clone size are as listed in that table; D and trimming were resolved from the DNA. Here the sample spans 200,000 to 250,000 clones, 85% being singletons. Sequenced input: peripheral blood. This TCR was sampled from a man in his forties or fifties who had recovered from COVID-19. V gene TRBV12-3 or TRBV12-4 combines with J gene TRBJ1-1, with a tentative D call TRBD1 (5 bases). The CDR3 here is CASSLTANTEAFF. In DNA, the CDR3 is TGTGCCAGCAGTTTGACAGCGAACACTGAAGCTTTCTTT.